This T cell receptor (beta chain) was captured by sequencing in a study of shared T cell receptors in the human thymus. This CDR3 comprises 18 residues. In germline, CDR1 is SGHTA, CDR2 FQGNSA. V lost 2 bases and J lost 7; bases outside the gene matches: 16. Sequenced by immunoSEQ multiplex PCR; TCRdb stores in-frame clones only, minus some. The sample has 550,000 to 800,000 clones, 80% to 90% seen once; the top ten hold more than 0.008%. These data are also associated with another study on human thymus T cells. That source notes: In corrective heart surgery, resections were taken, and these provided the thymus tissue. Unrelated individuals reportedly shared highly overlapping thymic TCR repertoires.

The clonotype comes from a girl less than two years old with a congenital heart defect. Sequenced: thymocytes. The gene calls are TRBV7-2 and TRBJ2-7, with TRBD2 identical over 11 bases. CDR3 region: CASSLRLAGPNTLGEQYF. The CDR3, as DNA: TGTGCCAGCAGCTTACGACTAGCGGGGCCAAATACCCTTGGGGAGCAGTACTTC.